This note documents a single T cell receptor beta chain sequence. Its antigen remains unknown. Trimming left V 4 bases short and J 8 bases short, with 9 bases between. Germline assignment: CDR1 MNHEY and CDR2 SMNVEV (reference sequence). The CDR3 contains 12 residues. This entry belongs to a study of siplizumab effects on memory and regulatory T cells. Libraries were prepared by immunoSEQ multiplex PCR; TCRdb keeps only in-frame clonotypes and omits some of them. The repertoire holds about 120,000 clones, with roughly 93% as singletons. General study points: To unstimulated subsets, only a minor fraction of alloreactive clones could be mapped. Naive T cell populations appeared to exhibit greater diversity than memory cells and appeared to be major alloresponse contributors.

The rearrangement joins TRBV27 to TRBJ2-1, with a possible D match to TRBD2 (6 bases). The specimen sequenced was non-Treg CD4+ T cells sorted from blood. The source of this sequence is a human donor in good health. The chain's CDR3 is CASSSRGYEQFF. The CDR3 bases are TGTGCCAGCAGTTCCCGGGGGTATGAGCAGTTCTTC.